This T cell receptor (beta chain) was recorded in a study of neurological immune-mediated disorders. V was shortened by 3 bases and J by 10 bases, with 20 bases between the two germline ends. The length of the CDR3 is 15 residues. The germline gives CDR1 SGHKS, CDR2 YYEKEE (reference sequence). Healthy controls were blood bank volunteers in Maryland, USA. Unsorted libraries were generated from 2 million PBMCs. These cells had been stored in RNAlater at -80 C. The making of cDNA relied on 5'RACE with 10-nucleotide random UMIs. A single record per CDR3 protein comes from TCRdb applying MiXCR to the 5' RACE reads. The sample has 35,000 to 40,000 distinct CDR3 sequences, roughly 7% seen once; the top ten hold less than 4.5%. This clonotype came up many times.

The sequence was obtained from a woman aged 40 to 49 in good health. The chain is built from TRBV5-5 and TRBJ2-4; no definite D call. The specimen was PBMCs. In nucleotides, the CDR3 is TGTGCCAGCAGCTCATTAGGGCCTTCCCTATGGATTCAGTACTTC. Translation: CASSSLGPSLWIQYF.